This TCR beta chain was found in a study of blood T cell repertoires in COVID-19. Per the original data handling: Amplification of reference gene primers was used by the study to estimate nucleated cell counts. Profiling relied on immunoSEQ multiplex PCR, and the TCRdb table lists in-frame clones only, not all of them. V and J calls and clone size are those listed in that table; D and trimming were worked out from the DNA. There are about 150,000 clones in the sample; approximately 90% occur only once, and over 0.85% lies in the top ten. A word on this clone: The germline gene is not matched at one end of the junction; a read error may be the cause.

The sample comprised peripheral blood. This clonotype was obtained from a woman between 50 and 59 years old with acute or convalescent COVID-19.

The CDR3 nucleotides read TGTGCCAGCAGACAAGTTCCGAGGTCCAACTCCTACAATGAGCAGTTCTTC. Its protein product is CASRQVPRSNSYNEQFF. The gene calls are TRBV4-2 and TRBJ2-1, with D unresolved. This CDR3 region has 17 residues. Germline lookup yields CDR1 LGHNA and CDR2 YNFKEQ.